One and the same sample provided the 10 T cell receptor beta chains below, sequenced in a study of Graves' ophthalmopathy and Graves' hyperthyroidism. Amplifying from RNA transcripts, the study obtained TCR beta CDR3 regions. A first-round RT-PCR used HTBI primers, followed by a second-round multiplex PCR. In TCRdb, the multiplex PCR reads were re-called with MiXCR into one record per CDR3 protein. Here the sample spans roughly 610,000 distinct CDR3 sequences, approximately 21% being singletons. Sequencing input: peripheral blood. The receptors shown here come from a woman between 18 and 29 years old with stable Graves' hyperthyroidism. Some clones in this sample may be carry-over from other donors' samples.

This clonotype was recorded at least ten times. The gene calls are TRBV11-2 and TRBJ1-3, with 7 positions matching TRBD1. The germline V gene has CDR1 SGHAT and CDR2 FQNNGV. The CDR3 covers 15 residues. V gave up 7 bases and J gave up 2 bases; unmatched junction bases: 8. DNA for the CDR3: TGTGCCAGCACCCCAGGGGGGGGAGCTGGAAACACCATATATTTT. This sequence encodes CASTPGGGAGNTIYF.

The chain has TRBV9 and TRBJ1-5; possibly TRBD1 for D (6 bases). V was trimmed by 0 bases and J by 7 bases, leaving 8 bases between them. The CDR3 is 13 amino acids. CDR1 and CDR2 from the germline V gene are SGDLS and YYNGEE. The CDR3 DNA reads as TGTGCCAGCAGCGTAGCAGGGGAGCAGCCCCAGCATTTT. This sequence encodes CASSVAGEQPQHF.

Concerning this clonotype: Given a much more abundant clone one base away, this may be a read error. Lacking the conserved final phenylalanine or tryptophan, this CDR3 likely reflects a read error. The chain recombines TRBV9 with TRBJ1-2; 12 bases are shared with TRBD1. CDR3 length: 17 amino acids. Germline V gene data show CDR1 as SGDLS and CDR2 as YYNGEE. Trimming at V came to 0 bases and at J to 0 bases, leaving 3 bases not matched to a gene. In DNA, the CDR3 is TGTGCCAGCAGCGTAGAGGGACAGGGGGCGTCTAACTATGGCTACACCGTC. Residues: CASSVEGQGASNYGYTV.

This clonotype has a count of ten or more. V gene TRBV6-1 combines with J gene TRBJ1-2; TRBD1 agrees at 7 bases. V gave up 7 bases and J gave up 4 bases; unmatched junction bases: 9. Germline lookup yields CDR1 MNHNS and CDR2 SASEGT. The CDR3 is made up of 14 amino acids. Here the CDR3 DNA reads TGTGCCAGCACCTCAGACAGGGCTGGCTATGGCTACACCTTC. Translating it yields CASTSDRAGYGYTF.

This clonotype occurred many times. This sequence joins TRBV20-1 and TRBJ2-7, with a tentative D call TRBD1 (6 bases). V was clipped by 4 bases and J by 2 bases, with 15 bases between them. The CDR3 contains 14 residues. In germline, CDR1 is DFQATT, CDR2 SNEGSKA (reference sequence). In nucleotides, the CDR3 is TGCAGTGCTACCAGGACAGTCAAAACCTACGAGCAGTACTTC. Translated: CSATRTVKTYEQYF.

This clonotype showed up many times. The junction does not match germline at one end; this may be a read error. This rearrangement joins TRBV7-2 to TRBJ2-4; D call uncertain. This CDR3 region has 14 residues. CDR1 is SGHTA, CDR2 FQGNSA, per germline. The CDR3 nucleotides are TGTGCCAGCAGCCGTGAACAAGCCCAAAACATTCAGTACTTC. This encodes CASSREQAQNIQYF.

The J gene is TRBJ2-2, the V gene TRBV5-1, with D possibly matching TRBD2 (5 bases). The length of the CDR3 is 14 residues. V was trimmed by 2 bases and J by 7 bases, leaving 12 bases between them. Germline CDR1 is SGHRS and CDR2 is YFSETQ. The CDR3 is CASSFSWEIGELFF. CDR3 DNA: TGCGCCAGCAGCTTTTCATGGGAGATCGGGGAGCTGTTTTTT.

This chain connects TRBV20-1 to TRBJ1-2; D unclear. The germline V gene has CDR1 DFQATT and CDR2 SNEGSKA (reference sequence). V was trimmed by 6 bases and J by 4 bases, leaving 18 bases between them. This CDR3 comprises 14 residues. The CDR3 protein is CSAVDPLSGYGYTF. DNA for the CDR3: TGCAGTGCCGTTGACCCGCTATCGGGCTATGGCTACACCTTC.

In its sample, this clonotype was seen many times. The rearrangement links TRBV10-3 to TRBJ1-1; TRBD1 is a possible D gene (6 bases). The CDR3 runs 16 residues. Germline CDR1 and CDR2: ENHRY and SYGVKD. V was shortened by 6 bases and J by 1 base, with 18 bases between the two germline ends. CDR3 in amino acids: CAIRAWVGTQNTEAFF. The CDR3, as DNA: TGTGCCATCAGGGCGTGGGTCGGGACACAGAACACTGAAGCTTTCTTT.

This clonotype was detected only a few times. The V call is TRBV3-1, the J call TRBJ1-5; the match to TRBD1 covers 9 bases. Germline V gives CDR1 LGHDT, CDR2 YNNKEL (reference sequence). The CDR3 is made up of 16 amino acids. Trimming cost V 1 base and J 4 bases; bases outside gene matches: 5. The CDR3 DNA follows: TGTGCCAGCAGCCAAGCTGGACAGGGGTTTAATCAGCCCCAGCATTTT. Translated, it gives CASSQAGQGFNQPQHF.